This is a list of T cell receptor beta chains from one sample in a study of graft-versus-host responses after intestinal transplantation. The repertoire was sequenced with immunoSEQ multiplex PCR; TCRdb's copy has only in-frame clones and lacks some. Of 99,000 or so clones listed, roughly 90% are singletons. Antigens of these TCRs are unknown. The starting material was unstimulated CD4+ T cells sorted from spleen or lymph node cells, obtained before intestinal transplant. The receptors derive from a human donor who received an intestinal transplant. The CDR3 runs from the conserved cysteine through the conserved F or W. The D gene is left open where the match is weak. Clone size is not always given. Where it is, it says once, few, many or a class for expanded clones.

d_gene: .
abundance: few
j_gene: TRBJ2-1
v_gene: TRBV7-3
CDR3nt: TGTGCCAGCAGCTTAAGCTCCTACAATGAGCAGTTCTTC
CDR3aa: CASSLSSYNEQFF

d_gene: .
abundance: .
j_gene: TRBJ1-2
v_gene: TRBV27
CDR3nt: TGTGCCAGCAGTTCATCAGGGTGGACCAACTATGGCTACACCTTC
CDR3aa: CASSSSGWTNYGYTF

d_gene: .
abundance: once
j_gene: TRBJ1-1
v_gene: TRBV2
CDR3nt: TGTGCCAGCAGTGAACGGGTGAACACTGAAGCTTTCTTT
CDR3aa: CASSERVNTEAFF

d_gene: .
abundance: .
j_gene: TRBJ1-6
v_gene: TRBV2
CDR3nt: TGTGCCAGCGGGGAGGAACGGGGTAATTCACCCCTCCACTTT
CDR3aa: CASGEERGNSPLHF

d_gene: .
abundance: .
j_gene: TRBJ2-2
v_gene: TRBV7-6
CDR3nt: TGTGCCAGCACCCCGAGGGTCAGGGAAATTACCGGGGAGCTGTTTTTT
CDR3aa: CASTPRVREITGELFF

d_gene: .
abundance: .
j_gene: TRBJ2-7
v_gene: TRBV7-2
CDR3nt: TGTGCCAGCAGCTTAGCGTACGGGACCGGCGAGCAGTACTTC
CDR3aa: CASSLAYGTGEQYF

d_gene: .
abundance: .
j_gene: TRBJ2-1
v_gene: TRBV29-1
CDR3nt: TGCAGCGTTGAACCCTACAATGAGCAGTTCTTC
CDR3aa: CSVEPYNEQFF

d_gene: TRBD2
abundance: .
j_gene: TRBJ2-3
v_gene: TRBV5-6
CDR3nt: TGTGCCAGCAGCTTGCAGACTAGCGGGGGGCTTACGCAGTATTTT
CDR3aa: CASSLQTSGGLTQYF

d_gene: .
abundance: .
j_gene: TRBJ2-1
v_gene: TRBV15
CDR3nt: TGTGCCACCAGCAGAGGGAGAGCCCGGGGACCCTACAATGAGCAGTTCTTC
CDR3aa: CATSRGRARGPYNEQFF

d_gene: .
abundance: .
j_gene: TRBJ1-4
v_gene: TRBV7-9
CDR3nt: TGTGCCAGTAGGAGGAGCCGAAATGAAAAACTGTTTTTT
CDR3aa: CASRRSRNEKLFF

d_gene: TRBD1
abundance: .
j_gene: TRBJ1-6
v_gene: TRBV6-1
CDR3nt: TGTGCCAGCAGCCCCGGGACAGGGCGTTCACCCCTCCACTTT
CDR3aa: CASSPGTGRSPLHF

d_gene: .
abundance: few
j_gene: TRBJ1-5
v_gene: TRBV6-1
CDR3nt: TGTGCCAGCAGTGGTTGGAGTAATCAGCCCCAGCATTTT
CDR3aa: CASSGWSNQPQHF

d_gene: TRBD2
abundance: .
j_gene: TRBJ2-5
v_gene: TRBV7-9
CDR3nt: TGTGCCAGCAGCTCACCGGGACTAGCAGGGTTAAAGACCCAGTACTTC
CDR3aa: CASSSPGLAGLKTQYF

d_gene: .
abundance: .
j_gene: TRBJ2-1
v_gene: TRBV7-3
CDR3nt: TGTGCCAGCAGCCCCCGCCCCAAGTGGGATGAGCAGTTCTTC
CDR3aa: CASSPRPKWDEQFF

d_gene: .
abundance: .
j_gene: TRBJ1-3
v_gene: TRBV5-1
CDR3nt: TGCGCCAGCAGTACAGGTTCTGGAAACACCATATATTTT
CDR3aa: CASSTGSGNTIYF

d_gene: .
abundance: .
j_gene: TRBJ2-1
v_gene: TRBV7-2
CDR3nt: TGTGCCAGCAGCCCCCAGACCCGCTCCTACAATGAGCAGTTCTTC
CDR3aa: CASSPQTRSYNEQFF

d_gene: .
abundance: .
j_gene: TRBJ1-2
v_gene: TRBV2
CDR3nt: TGTGCCAGCACCTTCGACGGAAGCTATGGCTACACCTTC
CDR3aa: CASTFDGSYGYTF

d_gene: TRBD2
abundance: few
j_gene: TRBJ2-1
v_gene: TRBV10-3
CDR3nt: TGTGCCATCAGTGACCCCCCTACACTAGCGGGTTCCTACAATGAGCAGTTCTTC
CDR3aa: CAISDPPTLAGSYNEQFF

d_gene: TRBD1
abundance: .
j_gene: TRBJ1-5
v_gene: TRBV2
CDR3nt: TGTGCCAGCAGTGGGGGGACAGACAATCAGCCCCAGCATTTT
CDR3aa: CASSGGTDNQPQHF

d_gene: .
abundance: few
j_gene: TRBJ1-3
v_gene: TRBV5-1
CDR3nt: TGCGCCAGCAGACCAGGAGGATCTGGAAACACCATATATTTT
CDR3aa: CASRPGGSGNTIYF

d_gene: .
abundance: .
j_gene: TRBJ1-2
v_gene: TRBV6-1
CDR3nt: TGTGCCAGTGCCTCCGGATTCAGGGACTATGGCTACACCTTC
CDR3aa: CASASGFRDYGYTF

d_gene: .
abundance: once
j_gene: TRBJ2-2
v_gene: TRBV5-5
CDR3nt: TGTGCCAGCAGCTTGTCCGGCACCGGGGAGCTGTTTTTT
CDR3aa: CASSLSGTGELFF

d_gene: .
abundance: once
j_gene: TRBJ2-7
v_gene: TRBV10-1
CDR3nt: TGCGCCAGCAGTACTCACCGGGAGCCTAGCTCCTACGAGCAGTACTTC
CDR3aa: CASSTHREPSSYEQYF

d_gene: .
abundance: .
j_gene: TRBJ2-7
v_gene: TRBV29-1
CDR3nt: TGCAGCGTTGTTAGGTCAGGGACTTACGAGCAGTACTTC
CDR3aa: CSVVRSGTYEQYF

d_gene: .
abundance: .
j_gene: TRBJ2-1
v_gene: TRBV5-5
CDR3nt: TGTGCCAGCAGCTCTGGGCAGGGGCCCTTGGACGGGCAGTTCTTC
CDR3aa: CASSSGQGPLDGQFF

d_gene: .
abundance: .
j_gene: TRBJ2-7
v_gene: TRBV29-1
CDR3nt: TGCAGCGTTGCGGTAGCGCATCCCTCCGAGCAGTACTTC
CDR3aa: CSVAVAHPSEQYF

d_gene: .
abundance: once
j_gene: TRBJ1-1
v_gene: TRBV25-1
CDR3nt: TGTGCCAGCAGTGATAGAGGGAGGAACACTGAAGCTTTCTTT
CDR3aa: CASSDRGRNTEAFF

d_gene: .
abundance: .
j_gene: TRBJ2-1
v_gene: TRBV7-3
CDR3nt: TGTGCCAGCAGCCGACAGGAGTACAATGAGCAGTTCTTC
CDR3aa: CASSRQEYNEQFF

d_gene: TRBD2
abundance: .
j_gene: TRBJ2-3
v_gene: TRBV7-2
CDR3nt: TGTGCCAGCAGCGCCTGGGGACTAGCGGAAGATACGCAGTATTTT
CDR3aa: CASSAWGLAEDTQYF

d_gene: .
abundance: .
j_gene: TRBJ2-2
v_gene: TRBV6-1
CDR3nt: TGTGCCAGCAGTGACCCGAGAGGTTCGACCGGGGAGCTGTTTTTT
CDR3aa: CASSDPRGSTGELFF

d_gene: .
abundance: once
j_gene: TRBJ1-2
v_gene: TRBV30
CDR3nt: TGTGCGCCCCCGGGGCAGTCCTATGGCTACACCTTC
CDR3aa: CAPPGQSYGYTF

d_gene: .
abundance: .
j_gene: TRBJ2-7
v_gene: TRBV12-5
CDR3nt: TGTGCTAGTGGTTTGGGCCGGGACTCCGCCTACGAGCAGTACTTC
CDR3aa: CASGLGRDSAYEQYF

d_gene: .
abundance: .
j_gene: TRBJ1-5
v_gene: TRBV10-2
CDR3nt: TGCGCCAGCAGTGACAGGGGCGCCAATCAGCCCCAGCATTTT
CDR3aa: CASSDRGANQPQHF

d_gene: .
abundance: .
j_gene: TRBJ2-1
v_gene: TRBV5-1
CDR3nt: TGCGCCAGCAGTACGGCGGGAAGAGATGAGCAGTTCTTC
CDR3aa: CASSTAGRDEQFF

d_gene: TRBD1
abundance: .
j_gene: TRBJ2-1
v_gene: TRBV6-5
CDR3nt: TGTGCCAGCAGTTCAGACAGGGGAGGCGAGCAGTTCTTC
CDR3aa: CASSSDRGGEQFF

d_gene: .
abundance: .
j_gene: TRBJ2-5
v_gene: TRBV7-6
CDR3nt: TGTGCCAGCAGCTTACCCTCCGACTACCAAGAGACCCAGTACTTC
CDR3aa: CASSLPSDYQETQYF

d_gene: .
abundance: .
j_gene: TRBJ1-1
v_gene: TRBV19
CDR3nt: TGTGCCAGTAGTCCAAGGAACACTGAAGCTTTCTTT
CDR3aa: CASSPRNTEAFF

d_gene: .
abundance: .
j_gene: TRBJ2-1
v_gene: TRBV30
CDR3nt: TGTGCCTGGAGTGTACCAGGGGACATTTACAATGAGCAGTTCTTC
CDR3aa: CAWSVPGDIYNEQFF

d_gene: .
abundance: .
j_gene: TRBJ2-5
v_gene: TRBV5-1
CDR3nt: TGCGCCAGCAGCTTCGGGGGTATGGAAGAGACCCAGTACTTC
CDR3aa: CASSFGGMEETQYF

d_gene: .
abundance: .
j_gene: TRBJ2-5
v_gene: TRBV5-5
CDR3nt: TGTGCCAGCAGCGGACCAGGGAAGGAGACCCAGTACTTC
CDR3aa: CASSGPGKETQYF

d_gene: .
abundance: once
j_gene: TRBJ1-2
v_gene: TRBV4-1
CDR3nt: TGCGCCAGCAGCCTATCCTTGGGGTATCGAAGGAGTTATGGCTACACCTTC
CDR3aa: CASSLSLGYRRSYGYTF

d_gene: TRBD1
abundance: .
j_gene: TRBJ2-7
v_gene: TRBV30
CDR3nt: TGTGCCTGCATCCCGGACAGGCGACCCTACGAGCAGTACTTC
CDR3aa: CACIPDRRPYEQYF

d_gene: .
abundance: .
j_gene: TRBJ1-5
v_gene: TRBV5-3
CDR3nt: TGTGCCAGAAGCACTGCACCGGAGACAGAAGCTAATCAGCCCCAGCATTTT
CDR3aa: CARSTAPETEANQPQHF

d_gene: TRBD2
abundance: .
j_gene: TRBJ2-3
v_gene: TRBV29-1
CDR3nt: TGCAGCCCCCGAGGGACTAGCGGGGGGGTAGCTAGCACAGATACGCAGTATTTT
CDR3aa: CSPRGTSGGVASTDTQYF

d_gene: .
abundance: .
j_gene: TRBJ2-7
v_gene: TRBV19
CDR3nt: TGTGCCCGGGGTGTGATGGTTGTGTACGAGCAGTACTTC
CDR3aa: CARGVMVVYEQYF

d_gene: .
abundance: .
j_gene: TRBJ2-1
v_gene: TRBV10-2
CDR3nt: TGCGCCACAGGACTCACGCACAATGAGCAGTTCTTC
CDR3aa: CATGLTHNEQFF

d_gene: TRBD1
abundance: .
j_gene: TRBJ2-7
v_gene: TRBV5-1
CDR3nt: TGCGCCAGCAGCTTGGGGACAGGGATTCCCTACGAGCAGTACTTC
CDR3aa: CASSLGTGIPYEQYF